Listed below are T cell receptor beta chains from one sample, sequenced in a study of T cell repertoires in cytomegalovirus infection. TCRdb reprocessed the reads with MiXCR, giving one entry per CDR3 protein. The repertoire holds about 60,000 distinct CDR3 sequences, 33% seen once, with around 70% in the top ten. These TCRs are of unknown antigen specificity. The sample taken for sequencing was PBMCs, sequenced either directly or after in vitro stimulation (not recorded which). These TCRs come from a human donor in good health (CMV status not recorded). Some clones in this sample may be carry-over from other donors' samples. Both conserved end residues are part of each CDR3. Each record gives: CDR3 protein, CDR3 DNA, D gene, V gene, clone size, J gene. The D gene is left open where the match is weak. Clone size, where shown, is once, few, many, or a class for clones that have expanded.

CDR3 protein: CASSSAVQVFEQYF
CDR3 DNA: TGTGCCAGCAGCTCCGCTGTGCAGGTTTTCGAGCAGTACTTC
D gene: NA
V gene: TRBV7-2
clone size: NA
J gene: TRBJ2-7

CDR3 protein: CASSEVNGELFF
CDR3 DNA: TGTGCCAGCAGTGAGGTGAACGGGGAGCTGTTTTTT
D gene: NA
V gene: TRBV27
clone size: NA
J gene: TRBJ2-2

CDR3 protein: CASSPTGPVGNTIYF
CDR3 DNA: TGTGCCAGCAGCCCGACAGGTCCCGTAGGAAACACCATATATTTT
D gene: NA
V gene: TRBV3-1
clone size: NA
J gene: TRBJ1-3

CDR3 protein: CASSPRTGLYEQYF
CDR3 DNA: TGTGCCAGCAGCCCGAGGACAGGGTTGTACGAGCAGTACTTC
D gene: TRBD1
V gene: TRBV6-6
clone size: NA
J gene: TRBJ2-7

CDR3 protein: CASSSQTGFYEQYF
CDR3 DNA: TGTGCCAGCAGCTCACAAACAGGTTTCTACGAGCAGTACTTC
D gene: NA
V gene: TRBV7-2
clone size: few
J gene: TRBJ2-7

CDR3 protein: CASSESLTTDTQYF
CDR3 DNA: TGTGCCAGCAGTGAAAGCCTGACCACAGATACGCAGTATTTT
D gene: NA
V gene: TRBV6-1
clone size: few
J gene: TRBJ2-3

CDR3 protein: CASSLAGGNTDTQYF
CDR3 DNA: TGTGCCAGCAGCTTAGCAGGCGGAAACACAGATACGCAGTATTTT
D gene: NA
V gene: TRBV7-6
clone size: NA
J gene: TRBJ2-3

CDR3 protein: CAISEVGLGGRAFF
CDR3 DNA: TGTGCCATCAGTGAGGTTGGTCTAGGAGGTCGAGCTTTCTTT
D gene: NA
V gene: TRBV10-3
clone size: NA
J gene: TRBJ1-1

CDR3 protein: CASSPAWSSEQYF
CDR3 DNA: TGTGCTAGTAGCCCGGCCTGGTCCTCCGAGCAGTACTTC
D gene: NA
V gene: TRBV12-5
clone size: NA
J gene: TRBJ2-7

CDR3 protein: CASSIDSYNEQFF
CDR3 DNA: TGTGCCAGCAGCATCGATTCTTACAATGAGCAGTTCTTC
D gene: NA
V gene: TRBV11-2
clone size: NA
J gene: TRBJ2-1

CDR3 protein: CASRYSNQPQHF
CDR3 DNA: TGTGCCAGCAGATATAGCAATCAGCCCCAGCATTTT
D gene: NA
V gene: TRBV6-2/TRBV6-3
clone size: NA
J gene: TRBJ1-5

CDR3 protein: CASSLFNRGRDTEAFF
CDR3 DNA: TGTGCCAGCAGTTTATTTAACAGGGGGCGAGACACTGAAGCTTTCTTT
D gene: TRBD1
V gene: TRBV27
clone size: few
J gene: TRBJ1-1

CDR3 protein: CASIRVQGAFF
CDR3 DNA: TGTGCCAGCATTAGGGTTCAGGGGGCTTTCTTT
D gene: NA
V gene: TRBV2
clone size: NA
J gene: TRBJ1-1

CDR3 protein: CSARGEGTDTQYF
CDR3 DNA: TGCAGTGCTAGGGGGGAGGGCACAGATACGCAGTATTTT
D gene: NA
V gene: TRBV20-1
clone size: few
J gene: TRBJ2-3